The text below deals with one T cell receptor beta chain. The sample is drawn from a study of blood T cell repertoires in COVID-19. Overall study: PBMCs, B-cell-depleted T cells, or T cells provided the cDNA or gDNA that made up the material.

Assay used: immunoSEQ multiplex PCR; TCRdb lists only in-frame clones, some missing. The sample records 140,000 to 150,000 clones, roughly 87% being singletons. This TCR derives from a woman between 40 and 55 years old who had been exposed to COVID-19. The sequencing sample was made of PBMCs or T cells enriched from blood (not recorded which).

CDR3 coding DNA: TGTGCCAGCGGGCCAGGGGGCACTGGCTACACCTTC. Amino acids: CASGPGGTGYTF. V and J are TRBV5-6 and TRBJ1-2, with TRBD1 matching over 8 bases. Germline-derived CDR1 and CDR2 are SGHDT and YYEEEE. The V segment lost 7 bases and the J segment 7 bases; nucleotides outside the gene matches: 6. This CDR3 is built from 12 residues.